This entry lists 9 T cell receptor beta chains sequenced from one sample in a study of cytomegalovirus exposure and HLA in healthy donors. Primers included in the PCR were 60 Vbeta and 13 Jbeta primers. Profiled with immunoSEQ multiplex PCR; TCRdb holds only in-frame clones, not every one. The data contain over 150,000 clones, 65% to 80% of them singletons. The sample comprised PBMCs. The receptors derive from a young man in good health and CMV-seropositive.

CDR3 DNA: TGTGCCAGCAGCCCCCGGGTCTCAAACACTGAAGCTTTCTTT. It encodes CASSPRVSNTEAFF. The rearrangement links TRBV7-3 to TRBJ1-1; D not certain. CDR1 SGHTA and CDR2 FQGTGA come from the germline V gene. CDR3 length: 14 residues. The V gene lost 5 bases and the J gene lost 2 bases, with 12 bases spanning the gap.

This chain connects TRBV18 to TRBJ2-7; 8 bases are a match to TRBD1. The CDR3 covers 14 residues. J lost 7 bases, V lost 1 base, and 6 bases had no gene match. Germline V gives CDR1 KGHSH, CDR2 LQKENI. CDR3 protein: CASSPQQGEKEQYF. The CDR3 region has the DNA TGTGCCAGCTCACCACAACAGGGGGAGAAAGAGCAGTACTTC.

CDR3 loop: CAWSIRGAQPQHF. The CDR3 DNA is TGTGCCTGGAGCATACGTGGGGCTCAGCCCCAGCATTTT. The chain couples TRBV30 to TRBJ1-5; a possible D gene is TRBD1 (5 bases). Germline V gene sequence: CDR1 GTSNPN, CDR2 SVGIG (reference sequence). CDR3 length equals 13 residues. V was clipped by 3 bases and J by 6 bases, with 12 bases between them.

The chain links TRBV9 to TRBJ2-2; tentatively, D is TRBD1 (5 bases). This CDR3 contains 15 residues. The germline gives CDR1 SGDLS, CDR2 YYNGEE. The germline V and J ends were trimmed by 0 bases and 1 base, with 7 bases remaining between them. CDR3 sequence: CASSVEQGNTGELFF. CDR3 bases: TGTGCCAGCAGCGTAGAGCAGGGGAACACCGGGGAGCTGTTTTTT. The whole variable domain, remainder taken from reference TRBV9 and TRBJ2-2, is DSGVTQTPKHLITATGQRVTLRCSPRSGDLSVYWYQQSLDQGLQFLIQYYNGEERAKGNILERFSAQQFPDLHSELNLSSLELGDSALYFCASSVEQGNTGELFFGEGSRLTVL.

This clone has a single count. The chain combines TRBV27 with TRBJ2-5, with 11 bases aligning to TRBD1. Germline values: CDR1 MNHEY, CDR2 SMNVEV (reference sequence). The trim removed 2 bases at V and 13 bases at J, leaving 9 bases unmatched. This CDR3 contains 14 residues. CDR3 DNA: TGTGCCAGCAGTTTACCAGGACAGGGGGCGCGAGCGTACTTC. Protein: CASSLPGQGARAYF.

This clone is a singleton in its sample. The chain links TRBV7-2 to TRBJ2-3; 8 bases line up with TRBD1. The CDR3 spans 16 residues. Germline-derived CDR1 and CDR2 are SGHTA and FQGNSA. The J segment lost 1 base and the V segment lost 4 bases, leaving 7 bases of the junction unmatched. CDR3 amino acids: CASSWTPGQGTDTQYF. For the CDR3, the DNA is TGTGCCAGCAGCTGGACCCCGGGACAGGGCACAGATACGCAGTATTTT. Supplemented by reference TRBV7-2 and TRBJ2-3, the full variable domain reads GAGVSQSPSNKVTEKGKDVELRCDPISGHTALYWYRQSLGQGLEFLIYFQGNSAPDKSGLPSDRFSAERTGGSVSTLTIQRTQQEDSAVYLCASSWTPGQGTDTQYFGPGTRLTVL.

V is TRBV6-1 and J is TRBJ2-7; 8 bases match TRBD1. V lost 7 bases to trimming and J lost 2 bases; unmatched junction nucleotides: 10. The CDR3 has 15 amino acids. Germline V gene lookup returns CDR1 MNHNS and CDR2 SASEGT. In nucleotides, the CDR3 is TGTGCCAGCAACGCACCGGGACAGGTAGCCTACGAGCAGTACTTC. It is translated as CASNAPGQVAYEQYF.

Here the CDR3 DNA reads TGTGCCAGCTCACTTGGACAGAATAGCAATCAGCCCCAGCATTTT. Translation gives CASSLGQNSNQPQHF. The genes are TRBV18 and TRBJ1-5; maybe TRBD1 (6 bases). The CDR3 extends over 15 amino acids. Trimming removed 4 bases at V and 0 bases at J, with 10 bases between. Per the germline V gene, CDR1 is KGHSH and CDR2 is LQKENI.

This clone was counted only a few times. The V gene is TRBV4-1, the J gene TRBJ2-7, with 7 positions matching TRBD1. The CDR3 is made up of 14 amino acids. After removal of 1 base from V and 4 bases from J, the junction contained 4 bases not matched to a gene. CDR1 and CDR2 from the germline V gene are MGHRA and YSYEKL. The CDR3 DNA reads as TGCGCCAGCAGCCAAGCGCAGGGGGATTACGAGCAGTACTTC. Its translation is CASSQAQGDYEQYF.